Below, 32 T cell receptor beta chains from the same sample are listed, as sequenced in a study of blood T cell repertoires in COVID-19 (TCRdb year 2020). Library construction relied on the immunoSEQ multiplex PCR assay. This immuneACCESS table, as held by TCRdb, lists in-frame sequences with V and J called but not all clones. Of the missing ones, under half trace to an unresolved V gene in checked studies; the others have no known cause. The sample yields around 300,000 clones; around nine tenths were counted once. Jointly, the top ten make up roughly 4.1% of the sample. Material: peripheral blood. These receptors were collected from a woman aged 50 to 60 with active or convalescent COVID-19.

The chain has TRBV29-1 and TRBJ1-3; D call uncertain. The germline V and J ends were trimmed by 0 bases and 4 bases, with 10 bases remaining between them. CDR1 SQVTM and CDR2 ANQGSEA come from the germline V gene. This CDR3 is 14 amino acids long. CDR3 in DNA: TGCAGCGTTGAAGATTCCGGGTACGGAAACACCATATATTTT. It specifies CSVEDSGYGNTIYF. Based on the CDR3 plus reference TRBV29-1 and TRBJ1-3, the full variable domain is SAVISQKPSRDICQRGTSLTIQCQVDSQVTMMFWYRQQPGQSLTLIATANQGSEATYESGFVIDKFPISRPNLTFSTLTVSNMSPEDSSIYLCSVEDSGYGNTIYFGEGSWLTVV.

The DNA of the CDR3 is TGCGCCAGCAGCTTGGAATATGGGCTAGCGGGAGCCGAGCAGTACTTC. It is translated as CASSLEYGLAGAEQYF. This rearrangement joins TRBV5-1 to TRBJ2-7; 10 bases map to TRBD2. The CDR3 extends over 16 amino acids. V gave up 0 bases and J gave up 6 bases; unmatched junction bases: 9. Germline CDR1 is SGHRS and CDR2 is YFSETQ. Variable domain in full (rest from reference TRBV5-1 and TRBJ2-7): KAGVTQTPRYLIKTRGQQVTLSCSPISGHRSVSWYQQTPGQGLQFLFEYFSETQRNKGNFPGRFSGRQFSNSRSEMNVSTLELGDSALYLCASSLEYGLAGAEQYFGPGTRLTVT.

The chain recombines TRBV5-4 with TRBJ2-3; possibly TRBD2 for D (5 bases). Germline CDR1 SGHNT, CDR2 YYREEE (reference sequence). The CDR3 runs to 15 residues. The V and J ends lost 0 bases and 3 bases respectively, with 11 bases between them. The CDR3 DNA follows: TGTGCCAGCAGCTTGGCCGGACTCAAGACAGATACGCAGTATTTT. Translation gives CASSLAGLKTDTQYF. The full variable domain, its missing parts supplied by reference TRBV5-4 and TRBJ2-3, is ETGVTQSPTHLIKTRGQQVTLRCSSQSGHNTVSWYQQALGQGPQFIFQYYREEENGRGNFPPRFSGLQFPNYSSELNVNALELDDSALYLCASSLAGLKTDTQYFGPGTRLTVL.

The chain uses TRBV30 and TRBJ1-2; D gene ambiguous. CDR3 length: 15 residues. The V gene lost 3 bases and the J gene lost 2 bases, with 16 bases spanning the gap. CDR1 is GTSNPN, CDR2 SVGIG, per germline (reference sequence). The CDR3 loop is CAWSGPGLNNYGYTF. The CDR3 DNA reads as TGTGCCTGGAGCGGGCCCGGACTGAACAACTATGGCTACACCTTC.

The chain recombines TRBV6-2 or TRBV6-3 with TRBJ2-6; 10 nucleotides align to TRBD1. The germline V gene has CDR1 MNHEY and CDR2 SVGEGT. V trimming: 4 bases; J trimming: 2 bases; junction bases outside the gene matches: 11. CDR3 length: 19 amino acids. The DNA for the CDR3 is TGTGCCAGCAGTTCCGATTGGACAGGGGGTTTTGCTGGGGCCAACGTCCTGACTTTC. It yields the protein CASSSDWTGGFAGANVLTF.

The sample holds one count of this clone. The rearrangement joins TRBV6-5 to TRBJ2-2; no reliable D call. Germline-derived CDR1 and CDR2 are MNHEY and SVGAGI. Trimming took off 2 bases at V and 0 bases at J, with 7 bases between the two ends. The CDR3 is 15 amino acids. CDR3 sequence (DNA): TGTGCCAGCAGTTACGTTACAGCGAACACCGGGGAGCTGTTTTTT. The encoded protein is CASSYVTANTGELFF.

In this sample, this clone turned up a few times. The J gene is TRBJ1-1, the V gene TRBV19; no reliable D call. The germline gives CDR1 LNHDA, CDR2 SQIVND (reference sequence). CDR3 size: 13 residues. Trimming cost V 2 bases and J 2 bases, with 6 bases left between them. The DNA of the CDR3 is TGTGCCAGTAGTATATGGAGCAACACTGAAGCTTTCTTT. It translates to CASSIWSNTEAFF.

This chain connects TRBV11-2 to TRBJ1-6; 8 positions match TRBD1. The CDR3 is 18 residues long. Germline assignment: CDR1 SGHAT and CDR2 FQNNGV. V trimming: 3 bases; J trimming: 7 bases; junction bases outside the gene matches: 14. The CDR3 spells CASSFGQGRIGGNSPLHF. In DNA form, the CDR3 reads TGTGCCAGCAGCTTTGGACAGGGACGGATAGGGGGAAATTCACCCCTCCACTTT.

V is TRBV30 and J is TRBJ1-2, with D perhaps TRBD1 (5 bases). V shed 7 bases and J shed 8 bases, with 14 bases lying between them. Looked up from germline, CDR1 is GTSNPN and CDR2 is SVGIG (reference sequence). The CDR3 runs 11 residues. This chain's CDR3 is CASLRVGGYTF. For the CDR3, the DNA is TGTGCCTCACTCAGGGTAGGGGGCTACACCTTC.

The CDR3 protein is CASSYIEGAAEKLFF. CDR3 coding DNA: TGTGCCAGCAGTTACATTGAGGGGGCGGCCGAAAAACTGTTTTTT. This chain connects TRBV6-5 to TRBJ1-4; 7 bases fit TRBD1. There are 15 residues in the CDR3. Germline CDR1 reads MNHEY; CDR2 reads SVGAGI. J gave up 8 bases and V 2 bases, and 8 bases lay outside the gene matches.

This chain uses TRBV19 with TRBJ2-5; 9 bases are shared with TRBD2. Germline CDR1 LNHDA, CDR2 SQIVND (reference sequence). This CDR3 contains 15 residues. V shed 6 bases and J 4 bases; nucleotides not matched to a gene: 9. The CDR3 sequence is CASSPTAGGGETQYF. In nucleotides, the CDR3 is TGTGCCAGTAGCCCCACGGCGGGAGGGGGAGAGACCCAGTACTTC.

This CDR3 reads CASSSQGGTYNEQFF. In DNA form, the CDR3 reads TGTGCCAGCAGCTCACAGGGTGGGACCTACAATGAGCAGTTCTTC. This rearrangement joins TRBV9 to TRBJ2-1; perhaps TRBD1 as D (6 bases). The CDR3 is 15 amino acids. Trimming removed 4 bases at V and 2 bases at J, with 13 bases between. The V gene's germline CDR1 is SGDLS and CDR2 YYNGEE.

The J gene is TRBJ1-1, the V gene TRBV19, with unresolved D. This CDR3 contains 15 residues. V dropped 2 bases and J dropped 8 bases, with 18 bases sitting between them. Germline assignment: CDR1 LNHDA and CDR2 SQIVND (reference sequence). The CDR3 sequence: CASSIQSEGMVEAFF. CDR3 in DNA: TGTGCCAGTAGTATACAGTCGGAGGGAATGGTGGAAGCTTTCTTT.

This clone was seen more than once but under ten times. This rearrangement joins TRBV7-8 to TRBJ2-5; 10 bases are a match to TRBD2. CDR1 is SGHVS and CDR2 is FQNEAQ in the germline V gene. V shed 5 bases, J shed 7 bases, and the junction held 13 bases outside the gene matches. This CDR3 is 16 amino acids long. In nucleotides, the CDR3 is TGTGCCAGCAGCCAAGGTGGACTAGCGGTCCAGGGGACCCAGTACTTC. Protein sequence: CASSQGGLAVQGTQYF.

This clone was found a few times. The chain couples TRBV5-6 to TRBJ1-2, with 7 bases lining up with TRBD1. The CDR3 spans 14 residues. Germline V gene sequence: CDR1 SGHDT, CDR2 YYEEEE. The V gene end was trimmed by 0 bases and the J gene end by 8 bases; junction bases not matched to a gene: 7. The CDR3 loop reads CASSLVVQGGGYTF. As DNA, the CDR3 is TGTGCCAGCAGCTTGGTCGTCCAGGGGGGAGGCTACACCTTC.

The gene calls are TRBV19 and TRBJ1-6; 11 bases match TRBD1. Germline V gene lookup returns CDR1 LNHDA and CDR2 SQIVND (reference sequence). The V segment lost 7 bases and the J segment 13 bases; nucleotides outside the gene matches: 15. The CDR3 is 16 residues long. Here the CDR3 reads CASTETGQGAFPPLHF. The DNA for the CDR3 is TGTGCCAGTACCGAAACCGGACAGGGGGCATTCCCTCCCCTCCACTTT. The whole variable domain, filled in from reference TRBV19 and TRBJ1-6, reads DGGITQSPKYLFRKEGQNVTLSCEQNLNHDAMYWYRQDPGQGLRLIYYSQIVNDFQKGDIAEGYSVSREKKESFPLTVTSAQKNPTAFYLCASTETGQGAFPPLHFGNGTRLTVT.

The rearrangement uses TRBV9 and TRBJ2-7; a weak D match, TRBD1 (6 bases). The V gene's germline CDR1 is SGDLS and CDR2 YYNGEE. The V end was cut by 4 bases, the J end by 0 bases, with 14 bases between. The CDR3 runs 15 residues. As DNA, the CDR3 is TGTGCCAGCAGCCCGAGCCAGGGGATCTCCTACGAGCAGTACTTC. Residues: CASSPSQGISYEQYF.

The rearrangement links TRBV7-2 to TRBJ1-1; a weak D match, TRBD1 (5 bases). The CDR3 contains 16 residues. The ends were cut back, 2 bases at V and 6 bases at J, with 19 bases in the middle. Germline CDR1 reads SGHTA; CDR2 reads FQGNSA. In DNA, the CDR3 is TGTGCCAGCAGCTTAATACTTCAGGGCCCGACCGCTGAAGCTTTCTTT. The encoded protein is CASSLILQGPTAEAFF.

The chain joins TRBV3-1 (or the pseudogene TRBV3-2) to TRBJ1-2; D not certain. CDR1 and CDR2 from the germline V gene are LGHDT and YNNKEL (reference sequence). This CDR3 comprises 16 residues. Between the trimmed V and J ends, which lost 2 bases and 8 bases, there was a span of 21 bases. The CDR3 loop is CASSQSSGEGRRGYTF. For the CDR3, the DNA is TGTGCCAGCAGCCAATCCTCTGGTGAGGGCCGGAGGGGCTACACCTTC.

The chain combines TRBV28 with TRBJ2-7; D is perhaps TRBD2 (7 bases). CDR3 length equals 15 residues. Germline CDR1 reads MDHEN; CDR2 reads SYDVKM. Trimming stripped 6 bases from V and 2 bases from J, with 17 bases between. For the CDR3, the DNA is TGTGCCAGCAGCGGGGGGATGACAGGCACCTACGAGCAGTACTTC. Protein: CASSGGMTGTYEQYF.

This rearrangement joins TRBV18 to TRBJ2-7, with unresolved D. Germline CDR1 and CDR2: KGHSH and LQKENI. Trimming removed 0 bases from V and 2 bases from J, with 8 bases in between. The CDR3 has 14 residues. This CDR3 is CASSPPKLTYEQYF. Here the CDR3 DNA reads TGTGCCAGCTCACCACCTAAACTTACCTACGAGCAGTACTTC.

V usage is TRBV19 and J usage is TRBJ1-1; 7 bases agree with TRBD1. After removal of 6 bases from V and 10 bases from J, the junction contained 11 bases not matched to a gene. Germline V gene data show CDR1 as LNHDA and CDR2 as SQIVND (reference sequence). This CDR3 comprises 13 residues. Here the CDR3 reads CASSPGQPMGAFF. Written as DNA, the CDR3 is TGTGCCAGTAGCCCGGGACAGCCGATGGGAGCTTTCTTT.

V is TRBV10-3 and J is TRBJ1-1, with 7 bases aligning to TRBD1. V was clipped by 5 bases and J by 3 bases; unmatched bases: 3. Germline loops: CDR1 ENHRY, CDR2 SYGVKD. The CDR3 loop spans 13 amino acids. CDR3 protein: CAISKDRHTEAFF. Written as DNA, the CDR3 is TGTGCCATCAGTAAGGACAGGCACACTGAAGCTTTCTTT.

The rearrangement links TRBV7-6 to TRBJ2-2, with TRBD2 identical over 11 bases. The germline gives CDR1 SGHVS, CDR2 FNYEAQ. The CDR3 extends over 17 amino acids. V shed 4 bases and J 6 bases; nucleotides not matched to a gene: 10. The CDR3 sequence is CASSSYSGGAVAGELFF. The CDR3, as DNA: TGTGCCAGCAGCTCGTATAGCGGGGGGGCCGTAGCCGGGGAGCTGTTTTTT.

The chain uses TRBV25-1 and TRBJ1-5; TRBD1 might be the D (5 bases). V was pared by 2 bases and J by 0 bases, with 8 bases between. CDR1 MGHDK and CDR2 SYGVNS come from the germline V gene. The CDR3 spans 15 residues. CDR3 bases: TGTGCCAGCAGTGAAGGGGGGGATAGCAATCAGCCCCAGCATTTT. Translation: CASSEGGDSNQPQHF.

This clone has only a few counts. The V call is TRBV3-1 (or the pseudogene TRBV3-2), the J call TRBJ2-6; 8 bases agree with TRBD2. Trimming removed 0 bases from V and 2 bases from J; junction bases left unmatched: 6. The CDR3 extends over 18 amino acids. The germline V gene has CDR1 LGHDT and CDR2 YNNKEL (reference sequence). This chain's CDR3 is CASSQDFSGSTGANVLTF. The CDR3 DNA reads TGTGCCAGCAGCCAAGATTTCAGCGGGAGTACTGGGGCCAACGTCCTGACTTTC.

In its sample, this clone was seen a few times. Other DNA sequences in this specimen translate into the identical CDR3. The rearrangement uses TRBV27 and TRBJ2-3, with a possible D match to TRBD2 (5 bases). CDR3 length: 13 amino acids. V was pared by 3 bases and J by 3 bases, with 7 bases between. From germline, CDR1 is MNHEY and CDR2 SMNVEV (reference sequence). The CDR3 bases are TGTGCCAGCAGTTTCCGGGGTACAGATACGCAGTATTTT. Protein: CASSFRGTDTQYF.

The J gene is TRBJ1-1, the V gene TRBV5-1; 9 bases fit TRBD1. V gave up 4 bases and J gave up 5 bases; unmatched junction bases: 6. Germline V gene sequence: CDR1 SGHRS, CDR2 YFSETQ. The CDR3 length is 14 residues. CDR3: CASSRSGTGTEAFF. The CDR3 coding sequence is TGCGCCAGCAGCCGTTCGGGGACAGGGACTGAAGCTTTCTTT.

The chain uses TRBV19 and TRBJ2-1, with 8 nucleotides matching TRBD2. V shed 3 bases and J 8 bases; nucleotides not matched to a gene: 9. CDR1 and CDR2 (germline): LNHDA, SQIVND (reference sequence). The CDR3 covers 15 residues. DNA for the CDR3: TGTGCCAGTAGTATCCGACGGGAGGGCCGGGATGAGCAGTTCTTC. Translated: CASSIRREGRDEQFF.

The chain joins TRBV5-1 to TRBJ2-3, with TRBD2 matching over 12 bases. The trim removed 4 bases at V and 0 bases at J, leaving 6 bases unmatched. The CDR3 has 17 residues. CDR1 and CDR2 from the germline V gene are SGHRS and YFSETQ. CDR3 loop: CASSLGLAGLSTDTQYF. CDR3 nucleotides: TGCGCCAGCAGCCTTGGACTAGCGGGATTGAGCACAGATACGCAGTATTTT.

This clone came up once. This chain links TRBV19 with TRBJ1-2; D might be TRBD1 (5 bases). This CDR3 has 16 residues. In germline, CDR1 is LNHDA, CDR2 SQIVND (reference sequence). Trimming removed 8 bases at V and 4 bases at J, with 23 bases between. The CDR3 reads CASDFSGQGSSYGYTF. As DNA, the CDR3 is TGTGCCAGTGACTTCAGTGGGCAGGGTTCGTCCTATGGCTACACCTTC.

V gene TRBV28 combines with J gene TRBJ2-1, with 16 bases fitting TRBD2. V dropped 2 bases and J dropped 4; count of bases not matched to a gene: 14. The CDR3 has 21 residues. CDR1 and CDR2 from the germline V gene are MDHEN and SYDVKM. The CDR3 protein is CASSLPRGTSGGATDYNEQFF. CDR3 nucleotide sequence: TGTGCCAGCAGTTTACCCCGAGGGACTAGCGGGGGGGCCACGGATTACAATGAGCAGTTCTTC.